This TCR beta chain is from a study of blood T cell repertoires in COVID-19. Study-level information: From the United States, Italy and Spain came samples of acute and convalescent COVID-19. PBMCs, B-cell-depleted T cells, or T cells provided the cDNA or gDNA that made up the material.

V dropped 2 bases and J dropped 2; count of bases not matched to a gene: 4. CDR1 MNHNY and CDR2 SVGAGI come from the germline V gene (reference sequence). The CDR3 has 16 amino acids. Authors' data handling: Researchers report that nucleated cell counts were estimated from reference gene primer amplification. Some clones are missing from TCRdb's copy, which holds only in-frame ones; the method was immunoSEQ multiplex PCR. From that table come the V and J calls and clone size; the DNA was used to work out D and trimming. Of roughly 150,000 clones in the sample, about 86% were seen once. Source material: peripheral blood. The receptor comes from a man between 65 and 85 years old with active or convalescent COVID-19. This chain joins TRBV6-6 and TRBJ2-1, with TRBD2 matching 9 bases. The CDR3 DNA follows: TGTGCCAGCAGTTACCAAGGACTAGCGACCTACAATGAGCAGTTCTTC. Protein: CASSYQGLATYNEQFF.